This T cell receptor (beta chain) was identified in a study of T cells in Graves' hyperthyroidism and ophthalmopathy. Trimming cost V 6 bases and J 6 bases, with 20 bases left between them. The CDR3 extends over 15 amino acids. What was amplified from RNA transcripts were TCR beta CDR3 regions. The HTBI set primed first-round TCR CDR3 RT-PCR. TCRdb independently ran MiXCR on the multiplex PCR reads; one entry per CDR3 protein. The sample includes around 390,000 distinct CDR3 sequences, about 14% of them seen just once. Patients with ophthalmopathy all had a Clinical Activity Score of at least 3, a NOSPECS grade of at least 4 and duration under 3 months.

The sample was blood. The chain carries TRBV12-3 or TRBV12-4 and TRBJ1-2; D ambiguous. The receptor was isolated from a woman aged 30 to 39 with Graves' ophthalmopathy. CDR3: CASRTNWAESNGYTF. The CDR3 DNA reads TGTGCCAGCAGAACTAACTGGGCTGAGTCTAATGGCTACACCTTC.